Each of the 2 T cell receptor beta chains below was sequenced from the same sample in a study of shared clonotypes between healthy human individuals. Profiling relied on immunoSEQ multiplex PCR, and the TCRdb table lists in-frame clones only, not all of them. The top ten clones hold 1.4% of a sample with 850,000 to 1,200,000 clones, around 76% of them seen once. Sequencing used memory CD4+ T cells sorted from blood. As for subset: CD45RA-negative fraction. Receptors were obtained from a man younger than 30 in good health.

This chain uses TRBV25-1 with TRBJ2-4; TRBD2 agrees at 9 bases. Looked up from germline, CDR1 is MGHDK and CDR2 is SYGVNS. The CDR3 has 16 residues. V lost 4 bases and J lost 3; bases outside the gene matches: 7. For the CDR3, the DNA is TGTGCCAGCAGTGCCGGCGTGACTAGCGGCAAAAACATTCAGTACTTC. This sequence encodes CASSAGVTSGKNIQYF.

The gene calls are TRBV28 and TRBJ1-2; D uncertain. Trimming pared 3 bases from V and 6 bases from J, leaving 14 bases between. The CDR3 extends over 14 amino acids. The germline V gene encodes CDR1 MDHEN and CDR2 SYDVKM. The CDR3 spells CASSFSRGRNGYTF. DNA of the CDR3: TGTGCCAGCAGTTTCAGTCGGGGTAGGAATGGCTACACCTTC.